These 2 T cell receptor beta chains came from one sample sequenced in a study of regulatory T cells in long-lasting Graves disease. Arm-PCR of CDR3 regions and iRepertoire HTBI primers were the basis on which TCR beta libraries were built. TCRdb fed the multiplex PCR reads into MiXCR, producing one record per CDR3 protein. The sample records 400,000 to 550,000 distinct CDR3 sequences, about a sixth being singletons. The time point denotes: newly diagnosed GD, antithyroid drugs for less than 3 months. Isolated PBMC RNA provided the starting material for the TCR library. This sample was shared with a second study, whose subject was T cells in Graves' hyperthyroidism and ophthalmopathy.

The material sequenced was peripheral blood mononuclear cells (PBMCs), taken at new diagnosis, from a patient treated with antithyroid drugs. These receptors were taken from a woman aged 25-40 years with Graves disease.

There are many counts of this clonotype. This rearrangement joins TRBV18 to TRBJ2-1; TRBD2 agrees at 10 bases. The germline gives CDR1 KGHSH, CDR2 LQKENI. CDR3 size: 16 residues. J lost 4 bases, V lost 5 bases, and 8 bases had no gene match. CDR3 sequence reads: CASSGEGLAPYNEQFF. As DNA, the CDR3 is TGTGCCAGCTCAGGGGAGGGACTAGCGCCTTACAATGAGCAGTTCTTC.

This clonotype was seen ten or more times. The CDR3 loop is CASSDPLGEQYF. DNA for the CDR3: TGTGCCAGCAGTGACCCCCTAGGCGAGCAGTACTTC. This chain uses TRBV6-1 with TRBJ2-7; D is uncertain. The germline V gene encodes CDR1 MNHNS and CDR2 SASEGT. V was clipped by 3 bases and J by 6 bases, with 9 bases between them. This CDR3 has 12 amino acids.